The 9 T cell receptor beta chains in this list originate from one sample, sequenced in a study of T cell responses to AZD1222 COVID-19 vaccine. The assay was immunoSEQ multiplex PCR, and TCRdb's table has in-frame clones only and misses some. Here the sample spans about 160,000 clones, just over 90% being singletons. This specimen consisted of peripheral blood, obtained on day 0 of MenACWY control vaccination. These receptors all come from an adult in good health.

V gene TRBV5-6 combines with J gene TRBJ2-1; D is uncertain. This CDR3 has 15 amino acids. The V gene's germline CDR1 is SGHDT and CDR2 YYEEEE. V was shortened by 1 base and J by 7 bases, with 15 bases between the two germline ends. Here the CDR3 DNA reads TGTGCCAGCAGCTTGCCCCAGCACCGGGTGAATGAGCAGTTCTTC. Translating it yields CASSLPQHRVNEQFF.

The V and J genes are TRBV11-2 and TRBJ2-2; D remains unclear. V was shortened by 4 bases and J by 6 bases, with 15 bases between the two germline ends. The CDR3 runs 15 residues. Germline V lookup: CDR1 SGHAT, CDR2 FQNNGV. The CDR3 DNA reads as TGTGCCAGCAGCTCCCGGGCCATTAGAGCCGGGGAGCTGTTTTTT. This translates into CASSSRAIRAGELFF.

The chain links TRBV21-1 to TRBJ2-4. TRBV21-1 is a pseudogene segment. The CDR3 has 10 amino acids. Here the CDR3 DNA reads TGTGCCAGCACCCCAGACCTACAGTACTTC. Translated: CASTPDLQYF.

This rearrangement joins TRBV7-2 to TRBJ2-7, with 7 bases that match TRBD2. The CDR3 has 15 amino acids. V lost 5 bases to trimming and J lost 2 bases; unmatched junction nucleotides: 9. Germline lookup yields CDR1 SGHTA and CDR2 FQGNSA. The CDR3 DNA reads as TGTGCCAGCAGCAGCTCCCTGGCGGGAGCCTACGAGCAGTACTTC. This translates into CASSSSLAGAYEQYF.

The chain joins TRBV21-1 to TRBJ2-7; TRBD2 is taken as the D call from the table, unchecked against the DNA. TRBV21-1 is a documented pseudogene. The CDR3 runs 19 residues. CDR3 residues: CASSSLVASASGSSYEQYF. The CDR3 region has the DNA TGTGCCAGCAGCTCCTTAGTAGCTTCCGCTAGCGGGAGCTCCTACGAGCAGTACTTC.

The chain has TRBV19 and TRBJ2-2; TRBD2 aligns across 14 bases. Germline V lookup: CDR1 LNHDA, CDR2 SQIVND (reference sequence). CDR3 length: 20 amino acids. V was pared by 3 bases and J by 16 bases, with 25 bases of the junction left unmatched. CDR3 in amino acids: CASSMGLAGEAGSSAYSPFF. The CDR3 DNA sequence: TGTGCCAGTAGTATGGGACTAGCGGGAGAGGCGGGGAGCTCAGCTTATAGTCCGTTTTTT.

The chain employs TRBV7-6 and TRBJ1-2; TRBD1 aligns across 7 bases. V was pared by 0 bases and J by 7 bases, with 8 bases of the junction left unmatched. The CDR3 totals 15 residues. The V gene's germline CDR1 is SGHVS and CDR2 FNYEAQ. CDR3 DNA: TGTGCCAGCAGCTTAGCGGGACAGCTCGGGGGTGGCTACACCTTC. Translated: CASSLAGQLGGGYTF.

As for this clone: This sample also contains other DNA sequences that code for the same CDR3. This rearrangement joins TRBV4-3 to TRBJ1-5; D call uncertain. The V end was cut by 0 bases, the J end by 7 bases, with 13 bases between. The CDR3 consists of 15 residues. CDR1 is LGHNA, CDR2 YSLEER, per germline. This CDR3 is CASSQDVGSHQPQHF. CDR3 DNA sequence: TGCGCCAGCAGCCAAGATGTTGGGAGTCACCAGCCCCAGCATTTT.

This clone was seen only once. The chain couples TRBV30 to TRBJ1-5; D not certain. Trimming took off 0 bases at V and 4 bases at J, with 7 bases between the two ends. Germline CDR1 is GTSNPN and CDR2 is SVGIG (reference sequence). CDR3 length: 13 residues. The CDR3 spells CAWSVVVNQPQHF. The DNA of the CDR3 is TGTGCCTGGAGTGTGGTTGTGAATCAGCCCCAGCATTTT.